The clone carrying this TCR beta chain has only a few counts. Its antigen is not identified. CDR3 length: 15 amino acids. Germline CDR1 is SGHRS and CDR2 is YFSETQ. V dropped 2 bases and J dropped 4 bases, with 13 bases sitting between them. This entry belongs to a study of CD8+ T cells in alopecia areata. About the study: Patients in the study were on tofacitinib for 6 to 18 months, then off it for 6 months. Study-level results: There were many expanded lesional clones persisting in scalp and blood during tofacitinib. Sequencing of scalp tissue also captures the resident alphabeta T cells of normal skin. Relative to normal scalp, lesional scalp, especially alopecia totalis/universalis, showed higher clonality.

Treatment given: oral pan-JAK inhibitor, 5-10 mg twice daily. RNA was extracted and reverse transcribed into cDNA as the sequencing template. Here immunoSEQ multiplex PCR was the method, and the copy in TCRdb shows in-frame clones only, minus some. The sample lists about 160,000 clones; approximately 60% were seen once. This material consisted of CD4+ T cells sorted from blood, taken at week 24, from a patient treated with tofacitinib. The chain combines TRBV5-1 with TRBJ1-3; D possibly corresponds to TRBD1 (6 bases). The receptor's source is a human donor with alopecia areata. The CDR3 sequence: CASSLSGVNGNTIYF. CDR3 bases: TGCGCCAGCAGCTTATCAGGGGTAAACGGAAACACCATATATTTT. The whole variable domain, filled in from reference TRBV5-1 and TRBJ1-3, reads KAGVTQTPRYLIKTRGQQVTLSCSPISGHRSVSWYQQTPGQGLQFLFEYFSETQRNKGNFPGRFSGRQFSNSRSEMNVSTLELGDSALYLCASSLSGVNGNTIYFGEGSWLTVV.